Listed below are T cell receptor beta chains from one sample, sequenced in a study of blood T cell repertoires in COVID-19. Sequencing used immunoSEQ multiplex PCR; TCRdb keeps in-frame clones, though not all of them. This table holds roughly 300,000 clones, nearly 90% found once. The sequencing sample was made of PBMCs or T cells enriched from blood (not recorded which). The source of these receptors is a woman aged 30 to 39 who had recovered from COVID-19. CDR3s include the opening cysteine and the closing phenylalanine or tryptophan. The D gene is left open where the match is weak. Part of the rows lack a size; the others show once, few, many or a class for expanded clones.

cdr3_nt	cdr3_aa	v_call	j_call	clone_size	d_call
TGTGCCAGCAGCCCAAGACAGGGCTGGGGCTACACCTTC	CASSPRQGWGYTF	TRBV3-1/TRBV3-2	TRBJ1-2	NA	TRBD1
TGTGCCAGCAGCCAGAGCATGGGGCTTAGTTCACCCCTCCACTTT	CASSQSMGLSSPLHF	TRBV3-1/TRBV3-2	TRBJ1-6	NA	NA
TGTGCCAGCAGCCAAGAAATAGGGACAGGGCGCTATGGCTACACCTTC	CASSQEIGTGRYGYTF	TRBV3-1/TRBV3-2	TRBJ1-2	once	TRBD1
TGTGCCAGTAGTATAGCCTTGAGCAATGAGCAGTTCTTC	CASSIALSNEQFF	TRBV19	TRBJ2-1	NA	NA
TGTGCCACCAGCCCCAGACAGGGAACTAATGAAAAACTGTTTTTT	CATSPRQGTNEKLFF	TRBV15	TRBJ1-4	NA	TRBD1
TGTGCCACCAGCGGACAAACAGGGGGCTATGGCTACACCTTC	CATSGQTGGYGYTF	TRBV15	TRBJ1-2	NA	TRBD1
TGTGCCAGCAGTCGACTAGCGGTGAACACCGGGGAGCTGTTTTTT	CASSRLAVNTGELFF	TRBV2	TRBJ2-2	NA	TRBD2
TGCGCCAGCAGCCAAGATCCGGGTGCTTCCGGAGGGAATGAGCAGTTCTTC	CASSQDPGASGGNEQFF	TRBV4-3	TRBJ2-1	NA	NA
TGTGCCTGGAGAGTGAGGCGCGGGGGGGGCTACAATGAGCAGTTCTTC	CAWRVRRGGGYNEQFF	TRBV30	TRBJ2-1	NA	TRBD2
TGCGCCAGCAGCGGATCTGGGACAGGGGGCGACGAGCAGTACTTC	CASSGSGTGGDEQYF	TRBV5-1	TRBJ2-7	NA	TRBD1
TGTGCCAGCAGTGAAGCTGGCGGGAACACTGAAGCTTTCTTT	CASSEAGGNTEAFF	TRBV6-1	TRBJ1-1	NA	NA
TGTGCCTGGCGTAGCGGGGGGGGATACAATGAGCAGTTCTTC	CAWRSGGGYNEQFF	TRBV30	TRBJ2-1	NA	TRBD2
TGCAGCGTTGGGGCAGGGGGCAATGAGCAGTTCTTC	CSVGAGGNEQFF	TRBV29-1	TRBJ2-1	NA	TRBD1
TGTGCCAGCAGCCAAGATACGGGGGGGGCCTCCTACGAGCAGTACTTC	CASSQDTGGASYEQYF	TRBV4-2	TRBJ2-7	few	TRBD2
TGCGCCAGCAGCCAAGAGGAGGACAGGGGACCCTATGGCTACACCTTC	CASSQEEDRGPYGYTF	TRBV4-3	TRBJ1-2	NA	TRBD1
TGTGCCAGCAGCTATCCTGAGGGTGGTGAGCAGTACTTC	CASSYPEGGEQYF	TRBV9	TRBJ2-7	NA	NA
TGTGCCAGCAGCGAACGACAGGGGGCCGGCACAGATACGCAGTATTTT	CASSERQGAGTDTQYF	TRBV9	TRBJ2-3	NA	TRBD1
TGCAGCGTTGACACAGGGGTAGTGGTAGGTACGCAGTATTTT	CSVDTGVVVGTQYF	TRBV29-1	TRBJ2-3	NA	TRBD1
TGTGCCAGCAGCGTAATCCTGGGGGGACAGGGACCCACTGAAGCTTTCTTT	CASSVILGGQGPTEAFF	TRBV9	TRBJ1-1	NA	TRBD1
TGTGCCAGCAGCCACTACATCAGGGGGAGGCTTCAGCCCCAGCATTTT	CASSHYIRGRLQPQHF	TRBV3-1/TRBV3-2	TRBJ1-5	NA	TRBD1
TGCGCCAGCAGCCCAGTGGGGACAGGGGGAAGAGAAGCTTTCTTT	CASSPVGTGGREAFF	TRBV5-1	TRBJ1-1	once	TRBD1
TGTGCCAGTAGAACGGACAGGTCGGTCTCTGGGGCCAACGTCCTGACTTTC	CASRTDRSVSGANVLTF	TRBV19	TRBJ2-6	NA	TRBD1
TGTGCCAGCAGGGTTGGACAGGTTGAAAAACTGTTTTTT	CASRVGQVEKLFF	TRBV2	TRBJ1-4	NA	TRBD1
TGTGCCAGCAGTGAACCTCCGGGGTTTGGCTACACCTTC	CASSEPPGFGYTF	TRBV25-1	TRBJ1-2	few	NA
TGCGCCAGCAGCTTGGACAGGGCCTACGAGCAGTACTTC	CASSLDRAYEQYF	TRBV5-1	TRBJ2-7	once	NA
TGTGCCAGTAGCTTCCCCACCGGGATATCAGATACGCAGTATTTT	CASSFPTGISDTQYF	TRBV19	TRBJ2-3	once	NA
TGTGCCTGGAGTGTTAGGGCTAGCAGGCCCTATGGCTACACCTTC	CAWSVRASRPYGYTF	TRBV30	TRBJ1-2	NA	NA
TGTGCCAGCAGCGGGGGGACTAGATCGGACAATGAGCAGTTCTTC	CASSGGTRSDNEQFF	TRBV5-6	TRBJ2-1	NA	TRBD2
TGCGCCAGCAGCCAAGTCCCCAGGGGGCGTGAAGCTTTCTTT	CASSQVPRGREAFF	TRBV4-1	TRBJ1-1	NA	TRBD1
TGTGCCAGTAGTATAGATCTGGCAGGGATGAGTGGCTACACCTTC	CASSIDLAGMSGYTF	TRBV19	TRBJ1-2	NA	NA
TGCAGCGTTGGGGGGGGCCAGGGAAGGTCTAACTATGGCTACACCTTC	CSVGGGQGRSNYGYTF	TRBV29-1	TRBJ1-2	NA	NA
TGTGCCATCAAACTGGACAGGGGCACAGATACGCAGTATTTT	CAIKLDRGTDTQYF	TRBV10-3	TRBJ2-3	once	TRBD1
TGCAGTGGGGGACAGTCCCCGGACTACACCTTC	CSGGQSPDYTF	TRBV20-1	TRBJ1-2	NA	TRBD1
TGTGCCAGCAGTTCACAGGGGGGCTCCTACGAGCAGTACTTC	CASSSQGGSYEQYF	TRBV2	TRBJ2-7	NA	TRBD1
TGTGCCAGCAGCTCTTGGACCCCCGGGGGAACCTACACCTTC	CASSSWTPGGTYTF	TRBV9	TRBJ1-2	once	NA
TGCGCCAGCAGTGAGATAGCGGGGGGGCTTAATGAGCAGTTCTTC	CASSEIAGGLNEQFF	TRBV10-1	TRBJ2-1	few	TRBD2
TGTGCCACCAGCAGGGGGACAGGGATCACCTACGAGCAGTACTTC	CATSRGTGITYEQYF	TRBV15	TRBJ2-7	once	TRBD1
TGTGCCAGCAGCGTGCGCGGGGGCGGAGAGGAAAAACTGTTTTTT	CASSVRGGGEEKLFF	TRBV9	TRBJ1-4	NA	NA
TGTGCCAGCAGTGATAGGGGGTTCGGTAACATTCAGTACTTC	CASSDRGFGNIQYF	TRBV6-1	TRBJ2-4	NA	NA
TGTGCCAGCAGCCGCAAGGACTACTTCCAAGAGACCCAGTACTTC	CASSRKDYFQETQYF	TRBV5-4	TRBJ2-5	NA	NA
TGTGCCTGGCACACCGGGACAGGGAGAGATACGCAGTATTTT	CAWHTGTGRDTQYF	TRBV30	TRBJ2-3	NA	TRBD1
TGTGCCACCAGTGATACCATCGGTAATGAGCAGTTCTTC	CATSDTIGNEQFF	TRBV24-1	TRBJ2-1	NA	NA
TGTGCCAGCAGCTTTGGTAGCGGGTTATCAGATACGCAGTATTTT	CASSFGSGLSDTQYF	TRBV11-2	TRBJ2-3	NA	TRBD2
TGTGCCTGGGTTGGGGGGGGTTTCACCGGGGAGCTGTTTTTT	CAWVGGGFTGELFF	TRBV30	TRBJ2-2	NA	TRBD2
TGTGCCAGCAGTTTAATACAGGGGGATGAAAAACTGTTTTTT	CASSLIQGDEKLFF	TRBV27	TRBJ1-4	NA	TRBD1
TGCGCCAGCAGCTTGGTTCAGGGCCCCCTCTCTGGAAACACCATATATTTT	CASSLVQGPLSGNTIYF	TRBV5-1	TRBJ1-3	NA	NA
TGTGCCTGGAGTGGGACTCTACCGGGGGGGAATGAGCAGTTCTTC	CAWSGTLPGGNEQFF	TRBV30	TRBJ2-1	NA	TRBD2
TGCAGCGTTGCACATCGGACAGGGAGTGGGGAGCTGTTTTTT	CSVAHRTGSGELFF	TRBV29-1	TRBJ2-2	NA	TRBD1
TGTGCCAGCAGCTCACGACAGAGCACTAACTATGGCTACACCTTC	CASSSRQSTNYGYTF	TRBV7-2	TRBJ1-2	NA	NA
TGTGCTAGTGGTTTGCCGAGGACAGCTAATGAAAAACTGTTTTTT	CASGLPRTANEKLFF	TRBV12-5	TRBJ1-4	NA	NA
TGCGCCAGCAGGAGACAGCCTGCGGACAATGAGCAGTTCTTC	CASRRQPADNEQFF	TRBV5-1	TRBJ2-1	NA	NA
TGTGCCAGCAGCCAGCCCGGACTAGCGGGTCATGAGCAGTTCTTC	CASSQPGLAGHEQFF	TRBV3-1/TRBV3-2	TRBJ2-1	NA	TRBD2
TGTGCCAGCTCACCACCCGGGACAGGAGTTGGCTACACCTTC	CASSPPGTGVGYTF	TRBV18	TRBJ1-2	NA	TRBD1
TGTGCCCAAGAGGGCAGGGGTGCGTACAATGAGCAGTTCTTC	CAQEGRGAYNEQFF	TRBV30	TRBJ2-1	NA	NA